This T cell receptor (beta chain) is from a study of shared clonotypes between healthy human individuals. The V gene end was trimmed by 7 bases and the J gene end by 2 bases; junction bases not matched to a gene: 5. Per the germline V gene, CDR1 is MDHEN and CDR2 is SYDVKM. The CDR3 totals 13 residues. Assay used: immunoSEQ multiplex PCR; TCRdb lists only in-frame clones, some missing. The sample consists of 800,000 to 1,200,000 clones, around 78% of them appearing once. The receptor was derived from a man between 18 and 29 years old in good health. Some clones in this sample may be carry-over from other donors' samples. The V call is TRBV28, the J call TRBJ2-7; TRBD2 matches at 7 bases. The specimen was memory CD4+ T cells from PBMCs. The subset denotes: CD45RA-negative fraction. CDR3 nucleotides: TGTGCCAGCAACGAGCGGGAACCCTACGAGCAGTACTTC. Protein product: CASNEREPYEQYF.